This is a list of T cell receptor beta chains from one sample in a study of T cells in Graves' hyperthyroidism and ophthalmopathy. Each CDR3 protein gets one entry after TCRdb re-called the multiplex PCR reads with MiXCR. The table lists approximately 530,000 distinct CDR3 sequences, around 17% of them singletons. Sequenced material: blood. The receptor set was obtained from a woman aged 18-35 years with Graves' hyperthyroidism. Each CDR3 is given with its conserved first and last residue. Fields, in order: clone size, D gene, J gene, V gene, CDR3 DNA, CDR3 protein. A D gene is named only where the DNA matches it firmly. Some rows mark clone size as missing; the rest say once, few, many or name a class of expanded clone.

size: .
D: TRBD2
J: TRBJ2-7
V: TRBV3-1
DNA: TGTGCCAGCAGCCCCGGGACTAGCGGAGTCTACGAGCAGTACTTC
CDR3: CASSPGTSGVYEQYF

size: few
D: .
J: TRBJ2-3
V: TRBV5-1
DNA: TGCGCCAGCAGCTTGATGGGCACAGATACGCAGTATTTT
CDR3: CASSLMGTDTQYF

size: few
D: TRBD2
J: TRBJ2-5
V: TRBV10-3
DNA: TGTGCCATCAGGGCTAGCGGGGGTACGGCGGAGACCCAGTACTTC
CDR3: CAIRASGGTAETQYF

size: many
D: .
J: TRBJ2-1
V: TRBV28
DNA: TGTGCCAGCAGCCAAGGGGGGAGCTCCTACAATGAGCAGTTCTTC
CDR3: CASSQGGSSYNEQFF

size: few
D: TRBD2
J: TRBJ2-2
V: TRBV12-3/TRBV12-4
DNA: TGTGCCAGTCCCGGTGATAGCGGGGGGACTCCCACCGGGGAGCTGTTTTTT
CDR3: CASPGDSGGTPTGELFF

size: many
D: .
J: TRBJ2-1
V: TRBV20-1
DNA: TGCAGTGCTAGTGGGAATAGGTGGAATGAGCAGTTCTTC
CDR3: CSASGNRWNEQFF

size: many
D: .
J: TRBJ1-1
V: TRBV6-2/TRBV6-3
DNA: TGTGCCAGCAGTTACTCTACCGGTCGGAACACTGAAGCTTTCTTT
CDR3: CASSYSTGRNTEAFF

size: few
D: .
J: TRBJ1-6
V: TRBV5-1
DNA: TGCGCCAGCAGCTCCGGGGCCAATAATTCACCCCTCCACTTT
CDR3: CASSSGANNSPLHF

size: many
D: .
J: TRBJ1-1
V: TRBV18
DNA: TGTGCCAGCTCACCGGGGCTCACTCTAAACACTGAAGCTTTCTTT
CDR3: CASSPGLTLNTEAFF

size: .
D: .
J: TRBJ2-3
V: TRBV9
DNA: TGTGCCAGCAGCGTAACGGGGGCCACAGATACGCAGTATTTT
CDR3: CASSVTGATDTQYF

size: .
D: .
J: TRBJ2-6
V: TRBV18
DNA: TGTGCCAGCTCGCCTAGGGTAGGGGCCAACGTCCTGACTTTC
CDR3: CASSPRVGANVLTF

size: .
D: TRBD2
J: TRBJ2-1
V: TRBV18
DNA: TGTGCCAGCTCACCGTCTAGCGGGCGACCCTCCTACAATGAGCAGTTCTTC
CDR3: CASSPSSGRPSYNEQFF

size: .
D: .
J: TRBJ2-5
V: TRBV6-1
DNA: TGTGCCAGCAAAAAATGGGCCAGGGGGGATGCCCAGTACTTC
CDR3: CASKKWARGDAQYF

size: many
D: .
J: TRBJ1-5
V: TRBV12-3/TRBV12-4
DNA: TGTGCCAGCAGTTTAGAAGAATTTCCCGGAGGCCAGGCCCAGCATTTT
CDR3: CASSLEEFPGGQAQHF

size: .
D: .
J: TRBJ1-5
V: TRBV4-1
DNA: TGCGCCAGCAGCTATACCCATACCTCCAATCAGCCCCAGCATTTT
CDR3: CASSYTHTSNQPQHF

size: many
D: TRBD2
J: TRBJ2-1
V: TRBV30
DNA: TGTGCCCACTCCTGGGCGGGAGGTTACAATGAGCAGTTCTTC
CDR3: CAHSWAGGYNEQFF

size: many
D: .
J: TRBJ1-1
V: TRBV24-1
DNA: TGTGCCACCAGTGAAGGGGGGCGCAACACTGAAGCTTTCTTT
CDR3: CATSEGGRNTEAFF

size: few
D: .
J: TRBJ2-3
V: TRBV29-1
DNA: TGCAGCGTAGCCAGCGGAGGCCCCACAGATACGCAGTATTTT
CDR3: CSVASGGPTDTQYF

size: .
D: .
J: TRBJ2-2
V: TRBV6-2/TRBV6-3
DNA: TGTGCCAGCAGTGTACAGGGTGTAGCCGGGGAGCTGTTTTTT
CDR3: CASSVQGVAGELFF

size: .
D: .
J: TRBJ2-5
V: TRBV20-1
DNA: TGCAGTGCTAGAGATCCAGGGCAAGAGACCCAGTACTTC
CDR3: CSARDPGQETQYF

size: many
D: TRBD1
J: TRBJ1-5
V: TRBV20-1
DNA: TGCAGTGCTAGATTCGGGGACAGTTATCAGCCCCAGCATTTT
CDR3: CSARFGDSYQPQHF

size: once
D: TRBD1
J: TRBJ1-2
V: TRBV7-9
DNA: TGTGCCAGCAGCTCAAAGGACAGGAATGGCTACACCTTC
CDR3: CASSSKDRNGYTF

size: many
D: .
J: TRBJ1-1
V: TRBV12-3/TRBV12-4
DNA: TGTGCCAGCACCCCGGGACCCCTGAACACTGGAGCTTTCTTT
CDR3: CASTPGPLNTGAFF

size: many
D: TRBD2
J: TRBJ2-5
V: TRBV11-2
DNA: TGTGCCAGCAGCCCGCGGACTAGCGGGAGGTACCAAGAGACCCAGTACTTC
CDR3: CASSPRTSGRYQETQYF

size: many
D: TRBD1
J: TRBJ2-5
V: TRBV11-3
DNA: TGTGCCAGCAGCCTCGGACAGGGGCGGTTTGAGGAGACCCAGTACTTC
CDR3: CASSLGQGRFEETQYF

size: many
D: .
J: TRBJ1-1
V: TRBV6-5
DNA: TGTGCCAGCAGTTACTCGAGGGGATGGGGGACTGAAGCTTTCTTT
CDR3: CASSYSRGWGTEAFF

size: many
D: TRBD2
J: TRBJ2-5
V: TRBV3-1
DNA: TGTGCCAGCAGCACCCCTTCGGGGGGTTTGGGGACCCAGTACTTC
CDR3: CASSTPSGGLGTQYF

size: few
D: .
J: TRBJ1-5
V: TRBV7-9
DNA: TGTGCCAGCAGCTTAGTGGCAGGAGATGGAAATCAGCCCCAGCATTTT
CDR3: CASSLVAGDGNQPQHF

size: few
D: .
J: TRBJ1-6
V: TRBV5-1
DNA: TGCGCCAGCAGCTTGGGGGTGGGGGGGATCGATTCACCCCTCCACTTT
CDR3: CASSLGVGGIDSPLHF

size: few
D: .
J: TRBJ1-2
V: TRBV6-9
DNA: TGTGCCAGCAGTTCACAGGATAACTATGGCTACACCTTC
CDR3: CASSSQDNYGYTF

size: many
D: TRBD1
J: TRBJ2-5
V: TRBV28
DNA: TGTGCCAGCAGTTTAGACAGGGGAAAAGAGACCCAGTACTTC
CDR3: CASSLDRGKETQYF

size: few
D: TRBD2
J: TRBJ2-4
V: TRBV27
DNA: TGTGCCAGCAGCCTCAGGGTAGCGGGGGCCAAAAACATTCAGTACTTC
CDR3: CASSLRVAGAKNIQYF

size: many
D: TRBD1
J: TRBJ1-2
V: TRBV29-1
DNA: TGCAGCGTTGAAGGCCGGGACAGAGACTATGGCTACACCTTC
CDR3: CSVEGRDRDYGYTF

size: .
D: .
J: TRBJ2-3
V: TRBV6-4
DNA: TGTGCCAGCAGTGAGGGGAAGGAGTCAGATACGCAGTATTTT
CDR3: CASSEGKESDTQYF

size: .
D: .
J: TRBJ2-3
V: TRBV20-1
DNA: TGCAGTGCCCCTGACTATTCCGAGCAGTATTTT
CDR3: CSAPDYSEQYF

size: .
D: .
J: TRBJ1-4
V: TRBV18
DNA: TGTGCCAGCTCACTCAGGGTGGATGAAAAACTGTTTTTT
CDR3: CASSLRVDEKLFF

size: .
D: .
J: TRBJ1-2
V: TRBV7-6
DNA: TGTGCCAGCAGCCCAATGCCCGGCTTCTATGGCTACACCTTC
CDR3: CASSPMPGFYGYTF

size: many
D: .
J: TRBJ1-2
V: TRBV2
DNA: TGTGCCACCCGGAGGGGGGCGCGAGGGGGCTACACCTTC
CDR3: CATRRGARGGYTF

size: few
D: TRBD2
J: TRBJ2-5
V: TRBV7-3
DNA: TGTGCCAGCAGCCCTTTAGCGGGGTTGGAGACCCAGTACTTC
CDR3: CASSPLAGLETQYF

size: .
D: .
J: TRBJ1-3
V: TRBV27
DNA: TGTGCCAGTCCTGAGCTAGCGGGGAACAACTCTGGAAACACCATATATTTT
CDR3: CASPELAGNNSGNTIYF

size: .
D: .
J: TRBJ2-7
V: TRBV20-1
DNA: TGCAGTGCTCGGGTGGGAACAGACCTCTACTACGAGCAGTACTTC
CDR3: CSARVGTDLYYEQYF

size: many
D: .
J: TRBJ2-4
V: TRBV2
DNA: TGTGCCAGCAGTGAAGTGGGCGGAATAGCCAAAAACATTCAGTACTTC
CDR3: CASSEVGGIAKNIQYF

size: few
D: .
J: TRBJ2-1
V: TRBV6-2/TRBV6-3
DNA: TGTGCCAGCAGTTTCCGGCCCGGCTCCTACAATGAGCAGTTCTTC
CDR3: CASSFRPGSYNEQFF

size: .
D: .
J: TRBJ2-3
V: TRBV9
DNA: TGTGCCAGCAGCGAGGGCCCCCGGGCAGATACGCAGTATTTT
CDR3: CASSEGPRADTQYF

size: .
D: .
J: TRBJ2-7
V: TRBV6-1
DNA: TGTGCCAGCAAACCGACGAGTGAGCAGTACTTC
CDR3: CASKPTSEQYF

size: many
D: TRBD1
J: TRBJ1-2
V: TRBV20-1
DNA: TGCAGTGCAACGGGACAGGGGGTGAACTATGGCTACACCTTC
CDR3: CSATGQGVNYGYTF

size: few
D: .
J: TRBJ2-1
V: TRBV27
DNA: TGTGCCAGCAGTGTGATAGACAAGGAGGATGAGCAGTTCTTC
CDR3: CASSVIDKEDEQFF

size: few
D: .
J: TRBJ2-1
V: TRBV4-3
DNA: TGCGCCAGCAGCCAAGATGTGGACTACAATGAGCAGTTCTTC
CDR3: CASSQDVDYNEQFF

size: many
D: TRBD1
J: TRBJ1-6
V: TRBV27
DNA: TGTGCCAGCAGCCAACACAGGGGCACTTCACCCCTCCACTTT
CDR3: CASSQHRGTSPLHF

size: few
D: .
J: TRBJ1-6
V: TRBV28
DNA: TGTGCCAGCAGCCCCGCTCGGGGACCCCTCCACTTT
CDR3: CASSPARGPLHF

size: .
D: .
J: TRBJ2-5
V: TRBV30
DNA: TGTGCCTGGACCACCCCAGGAGGGGAGACCCAGTACTTC
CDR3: CAWTTPGGETQYF

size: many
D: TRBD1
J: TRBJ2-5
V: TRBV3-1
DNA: TGTGCCAGCAGCCAAGATGTCGACCGGGACAGGGATCAAGAGACCCAGTACTTC
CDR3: CASSQDVDRDRDQETQYF

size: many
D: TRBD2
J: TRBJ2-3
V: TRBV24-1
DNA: TGTGCCACCAGTGCTTGGGACACCGGGACTAGCGGGAGAAAGGCAGATACGCAGTATTTT
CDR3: CATSAWDTGTSGRKADTQYF